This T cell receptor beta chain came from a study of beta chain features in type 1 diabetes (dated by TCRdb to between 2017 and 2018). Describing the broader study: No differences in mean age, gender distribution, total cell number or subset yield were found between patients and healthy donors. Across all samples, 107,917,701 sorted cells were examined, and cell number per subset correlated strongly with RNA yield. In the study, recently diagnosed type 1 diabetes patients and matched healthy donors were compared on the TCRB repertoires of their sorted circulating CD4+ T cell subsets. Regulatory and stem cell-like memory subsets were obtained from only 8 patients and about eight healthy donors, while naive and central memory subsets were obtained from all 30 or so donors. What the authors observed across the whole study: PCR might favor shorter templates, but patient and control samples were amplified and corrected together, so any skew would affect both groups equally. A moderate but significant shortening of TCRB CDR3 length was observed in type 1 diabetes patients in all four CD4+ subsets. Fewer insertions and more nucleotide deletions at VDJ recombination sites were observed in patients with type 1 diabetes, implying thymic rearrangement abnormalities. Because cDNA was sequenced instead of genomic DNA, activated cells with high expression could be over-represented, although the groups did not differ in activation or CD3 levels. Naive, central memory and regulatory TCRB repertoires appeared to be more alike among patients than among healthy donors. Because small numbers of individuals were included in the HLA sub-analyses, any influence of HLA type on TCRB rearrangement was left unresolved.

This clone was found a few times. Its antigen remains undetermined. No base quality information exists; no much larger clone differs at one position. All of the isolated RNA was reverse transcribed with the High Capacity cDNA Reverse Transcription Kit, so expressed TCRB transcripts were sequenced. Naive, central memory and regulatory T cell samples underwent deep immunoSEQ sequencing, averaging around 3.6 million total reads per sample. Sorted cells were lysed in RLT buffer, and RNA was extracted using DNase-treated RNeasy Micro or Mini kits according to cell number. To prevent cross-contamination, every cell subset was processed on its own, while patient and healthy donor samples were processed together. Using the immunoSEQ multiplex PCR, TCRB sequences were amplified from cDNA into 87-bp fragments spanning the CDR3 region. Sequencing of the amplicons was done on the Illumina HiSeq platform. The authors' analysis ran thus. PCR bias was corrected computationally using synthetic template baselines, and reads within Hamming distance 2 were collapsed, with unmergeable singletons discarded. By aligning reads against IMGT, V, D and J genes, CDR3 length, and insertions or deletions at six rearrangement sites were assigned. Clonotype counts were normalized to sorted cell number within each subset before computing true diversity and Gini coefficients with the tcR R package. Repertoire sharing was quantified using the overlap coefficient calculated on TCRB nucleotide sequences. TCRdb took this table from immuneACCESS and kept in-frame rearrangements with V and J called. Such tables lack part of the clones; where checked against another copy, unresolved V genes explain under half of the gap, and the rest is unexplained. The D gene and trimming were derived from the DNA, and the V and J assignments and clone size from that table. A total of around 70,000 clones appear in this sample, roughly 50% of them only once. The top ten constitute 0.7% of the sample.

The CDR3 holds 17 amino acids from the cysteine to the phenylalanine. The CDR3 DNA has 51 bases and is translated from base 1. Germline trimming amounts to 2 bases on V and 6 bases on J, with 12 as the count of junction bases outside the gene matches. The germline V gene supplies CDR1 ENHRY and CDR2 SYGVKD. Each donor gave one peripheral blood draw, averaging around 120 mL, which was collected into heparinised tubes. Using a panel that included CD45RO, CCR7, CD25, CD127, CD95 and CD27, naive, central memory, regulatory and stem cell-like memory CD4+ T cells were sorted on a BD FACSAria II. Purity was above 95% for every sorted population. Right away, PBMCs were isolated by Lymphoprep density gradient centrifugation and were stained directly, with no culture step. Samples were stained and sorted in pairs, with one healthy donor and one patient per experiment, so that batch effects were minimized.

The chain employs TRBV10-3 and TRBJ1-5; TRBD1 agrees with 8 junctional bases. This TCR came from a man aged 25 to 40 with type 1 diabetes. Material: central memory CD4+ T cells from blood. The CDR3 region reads CAISEVQRTGGGQPQHF. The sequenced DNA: TGTGCCATCAGTGAGGTCCAAAGAACAGGGGGGGGTCAGCCCCAGCATTTT.